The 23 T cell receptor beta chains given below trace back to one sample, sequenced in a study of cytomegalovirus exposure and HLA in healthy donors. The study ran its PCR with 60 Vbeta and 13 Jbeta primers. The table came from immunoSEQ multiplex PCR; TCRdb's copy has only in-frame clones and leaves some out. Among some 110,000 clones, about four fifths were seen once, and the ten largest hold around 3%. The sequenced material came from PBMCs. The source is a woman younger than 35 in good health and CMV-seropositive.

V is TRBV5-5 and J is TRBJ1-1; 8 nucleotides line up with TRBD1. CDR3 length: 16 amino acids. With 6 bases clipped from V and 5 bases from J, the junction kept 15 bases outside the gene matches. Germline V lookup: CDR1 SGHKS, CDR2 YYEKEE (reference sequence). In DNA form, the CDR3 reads TGTGCCAGCACCTCAAACACGGACAGGGTTAGTACTGAAGCTTTCTTT. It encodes CASTSNTDRVSTEAFF.

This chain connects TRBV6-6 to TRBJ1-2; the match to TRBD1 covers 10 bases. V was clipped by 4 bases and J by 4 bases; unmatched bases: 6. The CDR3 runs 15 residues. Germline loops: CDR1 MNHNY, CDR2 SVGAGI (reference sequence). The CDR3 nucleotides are TGTGCCAGCAGTTCCCGGGACAGGGGTCTCTATGGCTACACCTTC. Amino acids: CASSSRDRGLYGYTF.

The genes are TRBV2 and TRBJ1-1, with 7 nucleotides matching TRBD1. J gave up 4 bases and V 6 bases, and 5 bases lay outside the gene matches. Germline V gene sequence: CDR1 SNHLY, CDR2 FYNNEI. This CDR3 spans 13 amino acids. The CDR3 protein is CASRADRATEAFF. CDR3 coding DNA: TGTGCCAGCAGAGCAGACAGGGCCACTGAAGCTTTCTTT.

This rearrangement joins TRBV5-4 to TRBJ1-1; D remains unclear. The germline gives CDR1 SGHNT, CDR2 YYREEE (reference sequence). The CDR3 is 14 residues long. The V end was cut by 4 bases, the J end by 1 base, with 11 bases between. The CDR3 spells CASSQDPGNTEAFF. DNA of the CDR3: TGTGCCAGCAGCCAAGACCCAGGGAACACTGAAGCTTTCTTT.

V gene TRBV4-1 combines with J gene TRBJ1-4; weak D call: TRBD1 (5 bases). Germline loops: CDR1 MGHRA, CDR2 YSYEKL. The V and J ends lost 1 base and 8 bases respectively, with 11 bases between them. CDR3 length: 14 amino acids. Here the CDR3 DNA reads TGCGCCAGCAGCCAAGGTAGTGGGGGGGAAAAACTGTTTTTT. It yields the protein CASSQGSGGEKLFF.

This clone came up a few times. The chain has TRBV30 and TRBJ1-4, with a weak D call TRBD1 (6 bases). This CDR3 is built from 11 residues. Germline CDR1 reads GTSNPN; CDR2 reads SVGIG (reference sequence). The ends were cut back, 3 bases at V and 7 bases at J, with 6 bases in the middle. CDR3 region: CAWSRGEKLFF. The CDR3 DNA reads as TGTGCCTGGAGCAGGGGTGAAAAACTGTTTTTT.

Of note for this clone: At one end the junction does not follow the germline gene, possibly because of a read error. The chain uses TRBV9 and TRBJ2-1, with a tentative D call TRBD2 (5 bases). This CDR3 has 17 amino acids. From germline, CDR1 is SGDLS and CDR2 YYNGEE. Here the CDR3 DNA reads TGTGCCAGCAGCGTAGCAGCTTCAGCGGCGAACTACAATGAGCGGTTCTTC. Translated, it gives CASSVAASAANYNERFF.

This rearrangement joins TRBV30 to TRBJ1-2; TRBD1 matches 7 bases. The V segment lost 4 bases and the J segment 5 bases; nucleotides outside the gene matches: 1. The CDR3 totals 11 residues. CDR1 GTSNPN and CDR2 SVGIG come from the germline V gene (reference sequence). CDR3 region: CAWIQGYGYTF. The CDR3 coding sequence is TGTGCCTGGATACAGGGGTATGGCTACACCTTC.

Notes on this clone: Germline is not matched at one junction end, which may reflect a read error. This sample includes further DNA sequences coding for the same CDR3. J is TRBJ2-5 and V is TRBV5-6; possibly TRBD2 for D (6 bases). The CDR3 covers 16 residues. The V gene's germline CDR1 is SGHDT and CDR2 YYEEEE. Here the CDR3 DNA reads TGCGCCAGCAGCTCCCTTGGATGGAGGGCCGAGGAGACCCAGTACTTC. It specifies CASSSLGWRAEETQYF.

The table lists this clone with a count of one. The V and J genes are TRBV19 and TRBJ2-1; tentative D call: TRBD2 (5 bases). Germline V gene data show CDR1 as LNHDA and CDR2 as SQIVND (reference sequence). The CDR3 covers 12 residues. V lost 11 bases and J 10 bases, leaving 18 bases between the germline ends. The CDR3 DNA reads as TGTGCCTGCGGGCCTTGGGGAAACGAGCAGTTCTTC. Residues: CACGPWGNEQFF.

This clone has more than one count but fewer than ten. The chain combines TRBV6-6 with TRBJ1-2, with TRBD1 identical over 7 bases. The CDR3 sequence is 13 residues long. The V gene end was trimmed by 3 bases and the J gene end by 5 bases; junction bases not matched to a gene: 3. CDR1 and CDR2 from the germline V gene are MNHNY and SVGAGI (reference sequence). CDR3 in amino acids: CASSYGDRYGYTF. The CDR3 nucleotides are TGTGCCAGCAGTTATGGGGACAGATATGGCTACACCTTC.

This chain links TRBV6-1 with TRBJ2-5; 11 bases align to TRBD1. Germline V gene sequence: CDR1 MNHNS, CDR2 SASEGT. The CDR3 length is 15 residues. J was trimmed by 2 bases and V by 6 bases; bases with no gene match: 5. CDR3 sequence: CASRTRDRGQETQYF. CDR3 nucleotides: TGTGCCAGCAGAACCCGGGACAGGGGGCAAGAGACCCAGTACTTC.

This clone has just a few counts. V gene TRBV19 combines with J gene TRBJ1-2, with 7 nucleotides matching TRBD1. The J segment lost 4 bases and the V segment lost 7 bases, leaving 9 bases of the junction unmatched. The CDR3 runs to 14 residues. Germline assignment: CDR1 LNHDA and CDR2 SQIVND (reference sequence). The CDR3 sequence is CASTDHRGGYGYTF. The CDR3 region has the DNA TGTGCCAGTACCGATCACAGGGGAGGCTATGGCTACACCTTC.

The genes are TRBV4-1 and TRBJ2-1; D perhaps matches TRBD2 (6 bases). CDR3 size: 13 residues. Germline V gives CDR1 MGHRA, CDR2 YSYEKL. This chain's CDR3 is CTSASAIYNEQFF. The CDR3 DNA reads TGCACGAGTGCTAGCGCAATCTACAATGAGCAGTTCTTC.

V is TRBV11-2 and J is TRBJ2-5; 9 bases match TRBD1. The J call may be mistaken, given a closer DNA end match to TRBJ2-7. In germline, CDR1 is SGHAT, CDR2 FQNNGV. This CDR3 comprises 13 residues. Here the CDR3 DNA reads TGTGCCAGCAGCTTGACAGGGGGCTACGAGCAGTACTTC. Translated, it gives CASSLTGGYEQYF.

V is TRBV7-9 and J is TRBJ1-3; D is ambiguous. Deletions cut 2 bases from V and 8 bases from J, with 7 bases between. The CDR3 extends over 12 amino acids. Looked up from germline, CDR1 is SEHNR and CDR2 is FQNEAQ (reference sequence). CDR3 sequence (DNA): TGTGCCAGCAGCTTAACCCTAGACACCATATATTTT. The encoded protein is CASSLTLDTIYF.

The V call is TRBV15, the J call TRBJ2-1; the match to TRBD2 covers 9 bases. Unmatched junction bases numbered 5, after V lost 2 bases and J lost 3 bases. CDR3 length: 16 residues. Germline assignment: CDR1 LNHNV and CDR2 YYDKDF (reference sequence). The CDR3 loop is CATSRSGTSSYNEQFF. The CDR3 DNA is TGTGCCACCAGCAGATCCGGGACTAGCAGCTACAATGAGCAGTTCTTC.

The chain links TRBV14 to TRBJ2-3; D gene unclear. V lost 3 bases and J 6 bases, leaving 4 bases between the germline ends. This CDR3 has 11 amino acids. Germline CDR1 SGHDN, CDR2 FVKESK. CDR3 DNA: TGTGCCAGCAGCCATATGGATACGCAGTATTTT. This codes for CASSHMDTQYF.

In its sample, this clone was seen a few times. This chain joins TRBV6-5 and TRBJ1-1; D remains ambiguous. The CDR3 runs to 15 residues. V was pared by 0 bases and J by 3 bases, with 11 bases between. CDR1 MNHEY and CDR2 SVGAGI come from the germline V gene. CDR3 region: CASSYSMWRDTEAFF. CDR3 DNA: TGTGCCAGCAGTTACTCGATGTGGAGAGACACTGAAGCTTTCTTT.

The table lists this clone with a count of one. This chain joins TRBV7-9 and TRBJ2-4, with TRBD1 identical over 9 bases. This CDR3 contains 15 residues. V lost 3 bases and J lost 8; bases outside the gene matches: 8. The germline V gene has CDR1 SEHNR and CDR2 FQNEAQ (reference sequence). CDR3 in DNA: TGTGCCAGCAGCTTGGGGGGACAGGGTTTCGACATTCAGTACTTC. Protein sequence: CASSLGGQGFDIQYF.

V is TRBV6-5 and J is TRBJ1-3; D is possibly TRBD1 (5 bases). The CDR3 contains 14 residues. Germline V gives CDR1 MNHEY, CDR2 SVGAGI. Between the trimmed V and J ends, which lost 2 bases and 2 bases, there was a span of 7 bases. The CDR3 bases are TGTGCCAGCAGTTACACGGACACTGGAAACACCATATATTTT. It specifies CASSYTDTGNTIYF.

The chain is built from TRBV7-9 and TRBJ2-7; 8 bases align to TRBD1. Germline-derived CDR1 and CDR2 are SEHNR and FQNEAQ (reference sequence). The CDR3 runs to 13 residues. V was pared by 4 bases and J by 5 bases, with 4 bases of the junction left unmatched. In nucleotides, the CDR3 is TGTGCCAGCAGCTCAGGGGGCTTAAACGAGCAGTACTTC. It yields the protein CASSSGGLNEQYF. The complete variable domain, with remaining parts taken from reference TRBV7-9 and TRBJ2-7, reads DTGVSQNPRHKITKRGQNVTFRCDPISEHNRLYWYRQTLGQGPEFLTYFQNEAQLEKSRLLSDRFSAERPKGSFSTLEIQRTEQGDSAMYLCASSSGGLNEQYFGPGTRLTVT.

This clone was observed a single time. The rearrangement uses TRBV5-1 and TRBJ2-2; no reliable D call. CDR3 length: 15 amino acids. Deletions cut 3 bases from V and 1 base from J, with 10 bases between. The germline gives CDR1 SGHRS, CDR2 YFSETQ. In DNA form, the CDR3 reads TGCGCCAGCAGCTGGGCCTGGCGGAACACCGGGGAGCTGTTTTTT. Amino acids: CASSWAWRNTGELFF.